This is a list of T cell receptor beta chains from one sample in a study of PD-1 blockade in classical Hodgkin lymphoma. The assay was immunoSEQ multiplex PCR, and TCRdb's table has in-frame clones only and misses some. The sample has about 97,000 clones, approximately 80% seen once. Source: peripheral blood mononuclear cells (PBMCs), taken at baseline. These receptors were obtained from a human donor with classical Hodgkin lymphoma. The CDR3 runs from the conserved cysteine through the conserved F or W. D genes are given only for firm matches. Clone size is given for some rows only: seen once, a few or many times, or a class if the clone is expanded.

>TRBJ1-2|once|16|.|TRBV7-8
TGTGCCAGCAGCCTCGAGTGGGGGGCGCGGAACTATGGCTACACCTTC
CASSLEWGARNYGYTF
>TRBJ2-1|.|15|.|TRBV5-1
TGCGCCAGCAGCTTGAGTATCCCCGGTGTGGTTGAGCAGTTCTTC
CASSLSIPGVVEQFF
>TRBJ2-1|.|19|TRBD2|TRBV9
TGTGCCAGCAGCGTAGGACTAGCGGGATCCCCCCAAGTCGACAATGAGCAGTTCTTC
CASSVGLAGSPQVDNEQFF
>TRBJ2-7|.|12|.|TRBV30
TGTGCCGTGGGGGACGGATCCTACGAGCAGTACTTC
CAVGDGSYEQYF
>TRBJ2-7|few|12|.|TRBV2
TGTGCCAGCGCCGAAACCTCCTACGAGCAGTACTTC
CASAETSYEQYF
>TRBJ2-5|.|16|TRBD2|TRBV7-6
TGTGCCAGCAGCCGCAACTCAGCGGGAGGGCCGGAGACCCAGTACTTC
CASSRNSAGGPETQYF
>TRBJ2-1|.|13|.|TRBV5-1
TGCGCCAGCAGCTTCTCCACGGGTGTTGAGCAGTTCTTC
CASSFSTGVEQFF
>TRBJ2-7|.|13|.|TRBV18
TGTGCCAGCTCACCAGACCGCGTGAACGAGCAGTACTTC
CASSPDRVNEQYF
>TRBJ2-3|few|16|TRBD1|TRBV7-9
TGTGCCAGCAGCCTTAAGGTGACAGGGGCGAAAGATACGCAGTATTTT
CASSLKVTGAKDTQYF
>TRBJ1-1|.|15|.|TRBV19
TGTGCCAGTAGAACCCCAATTGGGGGGATTGCTGAAGCTTTCTTT
CASRTPIGGIAEAFF
>TRBJ2-2|.|15|.|TRBV2
TGTGCCAGCAGTGAGTGGGGTACGAACACCGGGGAGCTGTTTTTT
CASSEWGTNTGELFF
>TRBJ2-4|.|16|.|TRBV28
TGTGCCAGCTACCCCGGTGGAGGTTTGGCCAAAAACATTCAGTACTTC
CASYPGGGLAKNIQYF
>TRBJ2-4|.|11|.|TRBV7-9
TGTGCCCTAGTGGGACTAAACATTCAGTACTTC
CALVGLNIQYF
>TRBJ2-5|.|12|.|TRBV7-6
TGTGCCAGCGGAGACCGCGAAGAGACCCAGTACTTC
CASGDREETQYF
>TRBJ1-2|.|15|.|TRBV7-2
TGTGCCAGCAGCCCAGGCCGGGGGGCTAACTATGGCTACACCTTC
CASSPGRGANYGYTF
>TRBJ1-2|once|12|.|TRBV5-6
TGTGCCAGCAGCTCCCTCGGGCCGGGCTACACCTTC
CASSSLGPGYTF
>TRBJ1-2|once|15|.|TRBV5-1
TGCGCCAGCAGCTTGGTAACCCCAGTCGCCAGTGGCTACACCTTC
CASSLVTPVASGYTF
>TRBJ2-1|.|16|TRBD2|TRBV4-3
TGCGCCAGCAGCCAAGATCCGAGCGGGACTTGGGATGAGCAGTTCTTC
CASSQDPSGTWDEQFF
>TRBJ2-1|.|16|TRBD1|TRBV18
TGTGCCAGCTCGCAAACAGGGGGCGCGGTTCGGGATGAGCAGTTCTTC
CASSQTGGAVRDEQFF
>TRBJ1-2|.|17|.|TRBV28
TGTGCCAGCAGTTTATACGGACAGCTGTTTGCGGGGTTCGGCTACACCTTC
CASSLYGQLFAGFGYTF
>TRBJ2-1|.|15|TRBD1|TRBV4-1
TGCGCCAGCAGCCAAGTACAGGGGGGCTACAATGAGCAGTTCTTC
CASSQVQGGYNEQFF
>TRBJ2-7|.|15|TRBD2|TRBV7-2
TGTGCCAGCAGCTTAGACCCCGGGACTAACTACGAGCAGTACTTC
CASSLDPGTNYEQYF
>TRBJ2-5|.|12|.|TRBV6-6
TGTGCCAGCAGTCTAAACTTCGAGACCCAGTACTTC
CASSLNFETQYF
>TRBJ1-4|.|12|.|TRBV7-6
TGTGCCAGCAGCCGATGGAAGGAAAAACTGTTTTTT
CASSRWKEKLFF
>TRBJ2-3|.|13|.|TRBV10-3
TGTGCCATCAGATCAGGGGTGGCAGATACGCAGTATTTT
CAIRSGVADTQYF
>TRBJ2-2|.|16|TRBD2|TRBV5-4
TGTGCCAGCAGCCCAATAGCGGGAGGGAACACCGGGGAGCTGTTTTTT
CASSPIAGGNTGELFF
>TRBJ2-3|.|12|.|TRBV30
TGTGCCTGGATTACCCACACAGATACGCAGTATTTT
CAWITHTDTQYF